There are a few counts of the clone carrying this TCR beta chain. The data stem from a study of T cell repertoires in ileal Crohn's disease. The germline gives CDR1 SGHVS, CDR2 FNYEAQ. Trimming removed 2 bases at V and 0 bases at J, with 8 bases between. The CDR3 length is 14 residues. This table comes from immunoSEQ multiplex PCR, and its TCRdb copy is limited to in-frame clones, with some not included. The profile shows roughly 15,000 clones, around 65% of them singletons. Sequencing was carried out using ileal tissue. V gene TRBV7-6 combines with J gene TRBJ2-7; weak D call: TRBD2 (5 bases). The receptor comes from an adult with Crohn's disease. The CDR3 region has the DNA TGTGCCAGCAGCTTATCGGCGGGCTCCTACGAGCAGTACTTC. It is translated as CASSLSAGSYEQYF.